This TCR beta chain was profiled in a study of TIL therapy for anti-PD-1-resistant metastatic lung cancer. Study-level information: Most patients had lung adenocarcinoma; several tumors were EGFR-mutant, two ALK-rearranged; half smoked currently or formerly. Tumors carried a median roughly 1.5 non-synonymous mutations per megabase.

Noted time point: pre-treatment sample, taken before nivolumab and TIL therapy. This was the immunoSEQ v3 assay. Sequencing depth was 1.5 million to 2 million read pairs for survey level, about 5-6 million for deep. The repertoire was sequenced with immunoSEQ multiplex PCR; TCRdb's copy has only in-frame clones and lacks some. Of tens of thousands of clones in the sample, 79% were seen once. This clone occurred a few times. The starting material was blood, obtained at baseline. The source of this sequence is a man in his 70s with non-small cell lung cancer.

CDR3 residues: CASSYRNLYGYTF. CDR3 nucleotides: TGTGCCAGCAGTTACAGGAACCTCTATGGCTACACCTTC. This chain uses TRBV28 with TRBJ1-2; perhaps TRBD1 as D (5 bases). The CDR3 is 13 amino acids. The V and J ends lost 4 bases and 4 bases respectively, with 10 bases between them. Germline V gene lookup returns CDR1 MDHEN and CDR2 SYDVKM.